The 17 T cell receptor beta chains in this list originate from one sample, sequenced in a study of cytomegalovirus exposure and HLA in healthy donors. TCRdb's copy holds only in-frame clones and misses some; the assay was immunoSEQ multiplex PCR. The repertoire holds 68,000 or so clones, with 91% as singletons. Material: PBMCs. The receptors were sampled from a young man in good health and CMV-seronegative.

The CDR3 nucleotides are TGTGCCAGTAAAGACAGTAGCTCCTACGAGCAGTACTTC. This encodes CASKDSSSYEQYF. The chain employs TRBV19 and TRBJ2-7; D may be TRBD1 (5 bases). The CDR3 runs 13 residues. Trimming stripped 7 bases from V and 0 bases from J, with 10 bases between. Per the germline V gene, CDR1 is LNHDA and CDR2 is SQIVND (reference sequence).

A few counts support this clone. The chain has TRBV10-2 and TRBJ2-1; TRBD1 aligns across 7 bases. CDR1 WSHSY and CDR2 SAAADI come from the germline V gene. CDR3 size: 15 residues. The V gene end was trimmed by 2 bases and the J gene end by 8 bases; junction bases not matched to a gene: 9. The CDR3 nucleotides read TGCGCCAGCAGTGAGAGGAAGACAGGGTTGTATGAGCAGTTCTTC. Translating gives CASSERKTGLYEQFF.

The genes are TRBV5-1 and TRBJ1-4, with TRBD1 as a possible D gene (6 bases). The CDR3 spans 14 residues. Trimming left V 6 bases short and J 8 bases short, with 17 bases between. The germline gives CDR1 SGHRS, CDR2 YFSETQ. CDR3 in DNA: TGCGCCAGCACCGCCCAGGGGCTAGGGGAAAAACTGTTTTTT. It yields the protein CASTAQGLGEKLFF.

This rearrangement joins TRBV20-1 to TRBJ2-1; D may be TRBD2 (6 bases). Germline-derived CDR1 and CDR2 are DFQATT and SNEGSKA (reference sequence). The CDR3 is made up of 10 amino acids. V lost 6 bases and J lost 15, with 15 bases in between. The CDR3 region is CSAEGTLRFF. CDR3 nucleotide sequence: TGCAGTGCGGAAGGGACTCTCCGGTTCTTC.

Concerning this clone itself: The germline gene is not matched at one end of the junction; a read error may be the cause. The V call is TRBV5-6, the J call TRBJ2-1, with 9 nucleotides matching TRBD2. Germline V gives CDR1 SGHDT, CDR2 YYEEEE. The CDR3 extends over 16 amino acids. The CDR3 here is CASSLTSGPSYNKQFF. In DNA, the CDR3 is TGTGCCAGCAGCTTAACTAGCGGGCCGTCCTACAATAAGCAGTTCTTC.

The chain has TRBV7-2 and TRBJ2-3, with 7 bases lining up with TRBD2. This CDR3 is built from 15 residues. With 3 bases clipped from V and 1 base from J, the junction kept 4 bases outside the gene matches. The germline V gene has CDR1 SGHTA and CDR2 FQGNSA. CDR3 protein: CASSFERGRTDTQYF. The CDR3 DNA follows: TGTGCCAGCAGCTTTGAGCGGGGCCGCACAGATACGCAGTATTTT.

The chain uses TRBV6-1 and TRBJ1-2, with 8 positions matching TRBD1. Germline assignment: CDR1 MNHNS and CDR2 SASEGT. Trimming cost V 3 bases and J 0 bases; bases outside gene matches: 9. The CDR3 has 17 amino acids. DNA for the CDR3: TGTGCCAGCAGTGAGCTTTTCGGACAGGGATCTAACTATGGCTACACCTTC. This sequence encodes CASSELFGQGSNYGYTF.

The chain recombines TRBV4-2 with TRBJ2-7; tentatively, D is TRBD1 (6 bases). The germline gives CDR1 LGHNA, CDR2 YNFKEQ. Trimming removed 4 bases from V and 7 bases from J, with 14 bases in between. The CDR3 runs 13 residues. The CDR3 loop is CASSPTGSIEQYF. The CDR3 nucleotides are TGTGCCAGCAGCCCGACAGGCAGCATTGAGCAGTACTTC.

The rearrangement joins TRBV7-9 to TRBJ2-7, with TRBD2 matching 8 bases. Looked up from germline, CDR1 is SEHNR and CDR2 is FQNEAQ (reference sequence). The junction had 8 bases not matched to a gene; V was cut back by 0 bases and J by 4 bases. CDR3 length: 16 residues. Here the CDR3 DNA reads TGTGCCAGCAGCTTAGCAGCGGGAGTCAACCATTACGAGCAGTACTTC. Translated: CASSLAAGVNHYEQYF.

The V and J genes are TRBV2 and TRBJ1-2; 12 nucleotides match TRBD1. Germline V gives CDR1 SNHLY, CDR2 FYNNEI. This CDR3 region has 15 residues. V lost 6 bases to trimming and J lost 7 bases; unmatched junction nucleotides: 9. CDR3 coding DNA: TGTGCCAGCAGCGCTGGGACAGGGGGCGGAGGTGGCTACACCTTC. Protein: CASSAGTGGGGGYTF.

This clone was seen only once. The chain couples TRBV19 to TRBJ1-5, with D possibly matching TRBD1 (6 bases). This CDR3 contains 16 residues. V was shortened by 5 bases and J by 7 bases, with 21 bases between the two germline ends. The germline V gene has CDR1 LNHDA and CDR2 SQIVND (reference sequence). The CDR3 is CASSPLQVIQGQPQHF. The CDR3 nucleotides are TGTGCCAGTAGTCCCTTACAGGTTATACAGGGCCAGCCCCAGCATTTT.

The genes are TRBV25-1 and TRBJ2-7; 7 bases are shared with TRBD1. The CDR3 extends over 14 amino acids. V was clipped by 11 bases and J by 5 bases; unmatched bases: 15. Per germline, CDR1 MGHDK and CDR2 SYGVNS. Written as DNA, the CDR3 is TGTGCCGGGCCTGAACAGGGGTACAGGAACGAGCAGTACTTC. Translation: CAGPEQGYRNEQYF.

A single count supports this clone. This sequence joins TRBV28 and TRBJ2-1; 9 bases map to TRBD2. The germline CDR1 and CDR2 sequences are MDHEN and SYDVKM. J gave up 4 bases and V 5 bases, and 9 bases lay outside the gene matches. The CDR3 consists of 16 residues. CDR3 region: CASSTSSGEQYNEQFF. For the CDR3, the DNA is TGTGCCAGCAGTACTTCTAGCGGGGAACAATACAATGAGCAGTTCTTC.

This chain links TRBV14 with TRBJ1-1, with D possibly being TRBD1 (6 bases). This CDR3 comprises 16 residues. V was pared by 2 bases and J by 5 bases, with 18 bases between. Per germline, CDR1 SGHDN and CDR2 FVKESK. As DNA, the CDR3 is TGTGCCAGCAGCCAAATTGGGGGGGGCGTATTGACTGAAGCTTTCTTT. As protein: CASSQIGGGVLTEAFF.

The J gene is TRBJ1-2, the V gene TRBV11-2, with TRBD1 identical over 9 bases. Germline lookup yields CDR1 SGHAT and CDR2 FQNNGV. The length of the CDR3 is 17 residues. V shed 0 bases, J shed 4 bases, and the junction held 9 bases outside the gene matches. The CDR3 loop reads CASSLDFSGQGIYGYTF. The CDR3 DNA reads as TGTGCCAGCAGCTTAGACTTCTCGGGACAGGGAATCTATGGCTACACCTTC.

The J gene is TRBJ2-1, the V gene TRBV27; no firm D call. Germline-derived CDR1 and CDR2 are MNHEY and SMNVEV (reference sequence). V lost 6 bases and J 5 bases, leaving 8 bases between the germline ends. The CDR3 spans 12 residues. Here the CDR3 DNA reads TGTGCCAGCAGCGGGTGGGACAATGAGCAGTTCTTC. Protein product: CASSGWDNEQFF.

The rearrangement joins TRBV6-5 to TRBJ2-1; 7 nucleotides agree with TRBD1. The trim removed 8 bases at V and 12 bases at J, leaving 7 bases unmatched. Germline V gene data show CDR1 as MNHEY and CDR2 as SVGAGI. The CDR3 loop spans 11 amino acids. CDR3 in DNA: TGTGCCAGCGGACCGGGACAGTTGCAGTTCTTC. As protein: CASGPGQLQFF.